These T cell receptor beta chains were read from a single sample in a study of PD-L1 blockade in urothelial cancer. Profiling relied on immunoSEQ multiplex PCR, and the TCRdb table lists in-frame clones only, not all of them. The table lists about 130,000 clones, 70% to 85% of them singletons. The sequenced sample was PBMCs, obtained around atezolizumab (anti-PD-L1) treatment. The receptors come from a man over 45 with urothelial cancer. CDR3s include the opening cysteine and the closing phenylalanine or tryptophan. D genes are given only for firm matches. Clone size appears in some rows only: once, few, many, or a class for an expanded clone.

NA,TRBJ2-7,TRBV28,once,TGTGCCAGCATCCAACTGGGGGGATCCTACGAGCAGTACTTC,CASIQLGGSYEQYF
TRBD2,TRBJ2-1,TRBV4-2,NA,TGTGCCAGCAGCCAATTTCCCCTAGCGGGAGGGAGCTCCTACAATGAGCAGTTCTTC,CASSQFPLAGGSSYNEQFF
NA,TRBJ1-1,TRBV6-5,NA,TGTGCCAGCAGTTACTCACCACAGACAACTACTGAAGCTTTCTTT,CASSYSPQTTTEAFF
NA,TRBJ2-5,TRBV5-1,NA,TGCGCCAGCAGCGGCGGGACCATCCAAGAGACCCAGTACTTC,CASSGGTIQETQYF
NA,TRBJ1-1,TRBV6-1,NA,TGTGCCAGCAGTGAGTATAGGAACACTGAAGCTTTCTTT,CASSEYRNTEAFF
NA,TRBJ2-1,TRBV7-2,once,TGTGCCAGCAGCTTAGACGGCGGTTACAATGAGCAGTTCTTC,CASSLDGGYNEQFF
TRBD2,TRBJ2-3,TRBV30,once,TGTGCCTGGAGTAAATTAGCGGGACCCACAGATACGCAGTATTTT,CAWSKLAGPTDTQYF
TRBD2,TRBJ2-7,TRBV5-5,NA,TGTGCCAGCAGCTTGTTCACTAGCGCCTACGAGCAGTACTTC,CASSLFTSAYEQYF
TRBD1,TRBJ2-7,TRBV6-1,NA,TGTGCCAGCAGTTGGGACAGCTTGTGGCAGTACTTC,CASSWDSLWQYF
TRBD1,TRBJ2-1,TRBV11-3,NA,TGTGCCAGCAGCCCGGGACAGTACATGCAGTTCTTC,CASSPGQYMQFF
NA,TRBJ2-7,TRBV4-2,NA,TGTGCCAGCAGCCAGGACAGTGGGCCGAGTGGGGAGCAGTACTTC,CASSQDSGPSGEQYF
NA,TRBJ1-1,TRBV6-5,once,TGTGCCAGCAGTGCATATAGGGGCATCACTGAAGCTTTCTTT,CASSAYRGITEAFF
TRBD1,TRBJ1-1,TRBV9,NA,TGTGCCAGCAGCGGACAGGGCGTCACTGAAGCTTTCTTT,CASSGQGVTEAFF
TRBD2,TRBJ2-7,TRBV5-1,NA,TGCGCCAGCAGCGCGACTAGCGGGGGGGCCTACGAGCAGTACTTC,CASSATSGGAYEQYF
TRBD1,TRBJ1-1,TRBV28,NA,TGTGCCAGCATCTCATACAGGGGTAGCACTGAAGCTTTCTTT,CASISYRGSTEAFF
TRBD1,TRBJ1-5,TRBV28,once,TGTGCCAGCAGTTTGGGACAGGGGACTCGCAATCAGCCCCAGCATTTT,CASSLGQGTRNQPQHF
NA,TRBJ2-2,TRBV18,NA,TGTGCCAGCTCACCAACCCTAGTCCCCGGGGAGCTGTTTTTT,CASSPTLVPGELFF
TRBD2,TRBJ2-3,TRBV6-1,few,TGTGCCAGCAGTGAAATCGGGGTAGCGGGAGGCCCCAAGCAGTATTTT,CASSEIGVAGGPKQYF
NA,TRBJ2-2,TRBV13,NA,TGTGCCAGCAGCTTCCCTGTCGGGGAGCTGTTTTTT,CASSFPVGELFF
TRBD1,TRBJ1-4,TRBV15,NA,TGTGCCACCAGCAAGAGGCAGGGGGCGTCTGAAAAACTGTTTTTT,CATSKRQGASEKLFF
TRBD1,TRBJ1-4,TRBV6-1,NA,TGTGCCAGCAGTGGGAACAGGGGAACAACTAATGAAAAACTGTTTTTT,CASSGNRGTTNEKLFF
NA,TRBJ1-6,TRBV27,few,TGTGCCAGCAGTTTCGGTCAGGCCAATTCACCCCTCCACTTT,CASSFGQANSPLHF
TRBD1,TRBJ2-2,TRBV7-3,NA,TGTGCCAGCAGCTTAGGGGACAGGGACACCGGGGAGCTGTTTTTT,CASSLGDRDTGELFF
TRBD2,TRBJ2-7,TRBV5-4,NA,TGTGCCAGCAGCCTGTTGGGTAGCGGGAGGGATTACGAGCAGTACTTC,CASSLLGSGRDYEQYF
NA,TRBJ2-5,TRBV20-1,NA,TGCAGTGCACACGAAGAGACCCAGTACTTC,CSAHEETQYF
TRBD1,TRBJ2-1,TRBV5-1,NA,TGCGCCACCATAACTGGCCGGGACAGGTACAATGAGCAGTTCTTC,CATITGRDRYNEQFF
NA,TRBJ1-6,TRBV9,NA,TGTGCCAGCAGCGAGGGGGGGCGGGATTGGAATTCACCCCTCCACTTT,CASSEGGRDWNSPLHF
TRBD2,TRBJ2-2,TRBV7-3,once,TGTGCCAGCAGCTTTAGCGGGAGGCTGGGGACCGGGGAGCTGTTTTTT,CASSFSGRLGTGELFF
NA,TRBJ1-6,TRBV11-3,NA,TGTGCCAGCAGCTTAGGGGCGGGGGTCAATTCACCCCTCCACTTT,CASSLGAGVNSPLHF
NA,TRBJ2-4,TRBV5-1,NA,TGCGCCAGCAGCTTGGGGGCATCCAAAAACATTCAGTACTTC,CASSLGASKNIQYF
TRBD1,TRBJ1-6,TRBV19,NA,TGTGCCAGTAAAACAGGGGAATTGGGTAATTCACCCCTCCACTTT,CASKTGELGNSPLHF
NA,TRBJ2-5,TRBV27,few,TGTGCCAGCAGTTCACGGGAAGAGACCCAGTACTTC,CASSSREETQYF
NA,TRBJ1-6,TRBV28,NA,TGTGCCAGCAGTTTCAGGGCCCCGTCACCCCTCCACTTT,CASSFRAPSPLHF
NA,TRBJ1-1,TRBV5-1,NA,TGCGCCAGCAGCTTGGCATCGGGGTTGGTAGAAGCTTTCTTT,CASSLASGLVEAFF
NA,TRBJ2-3,TRBV9,NA,TGTGCCAGCAGCAGACATACCCGATCAGATACGCAGTATTTT,CASSRHTRSDTQYF
TRBD2,TRBJ2-4,TRBV7-2,NA,TGTGCCAGCAGCTTAGCAGCGGGACCCCAAAACATTCAGTACTTC,CASSLAAGPQNIQYF
TRBD2,TRBJ2-2,TRBV9,few,TGTGCCAGCAGCGTAGGGCTAGCGGGAAAGACCGGGGAGCTGTTTTTT,CASSVGLAGKTGELFF
TRBD2,TRBJ2-2,TRBV9,NA,TGTGCCAGCAGCGTAGGACTAGCGGAGAGCACCGGGGAGCTGTTTTTT,CASSVGLAESTGELFF
TRBD2,TRBJ2-1,TRBV27,NA,TGTGCCAGCAAAAGATCACCGAAGACTAGCATCCCTGGGGAGCAGTTCTTC,CASKRSPKTSIPGEQFF
TRBD2,TRBJ2-7,TRBV7-6,NA,TGTGCCAGCAGCTTGGAGGGACTAGCGGGAAACGAGCAGTACTTC,CASSLEGLAGNEQYF
TRBD2,TRBJ2-1,TRBV11-3,many,TGTGCCAGCAGCTTACGCGGAAGCGGGGGGAATGAGCAGTTCTTC,CASSLRGSGGNEQFF
TRBD1,TRBJ2-7,TRBV4-2,NA,TGTGCCAGCAGCCTCGGACAGGGAGGCCCTTACGAGCAGTACTTC,CASSLGQGGPYEQYF
TRBD2,TRBJ2-1,TRBV15,few,TGTGCCACCAGCAGAGGAGCGGGAGCGTACAATGAGCAGTTCTTC,CATSRGAGAYNEQFF
TRBD1,TRBJ2-5,TRBV9,NA,TGTGCCAGCAGCGTAGAGGGACAGGGGGAGACCCAGTACTTC,CASSVEGQGETQYF